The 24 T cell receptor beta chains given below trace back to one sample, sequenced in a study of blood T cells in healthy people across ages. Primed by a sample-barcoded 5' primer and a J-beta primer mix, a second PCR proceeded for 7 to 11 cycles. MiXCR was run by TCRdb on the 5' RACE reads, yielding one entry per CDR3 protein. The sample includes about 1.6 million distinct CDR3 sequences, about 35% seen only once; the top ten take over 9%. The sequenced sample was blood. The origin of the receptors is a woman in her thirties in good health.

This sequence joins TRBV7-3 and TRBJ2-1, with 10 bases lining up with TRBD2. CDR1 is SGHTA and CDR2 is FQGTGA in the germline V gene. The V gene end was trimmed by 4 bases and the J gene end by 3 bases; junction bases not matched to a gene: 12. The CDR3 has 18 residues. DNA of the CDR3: TGTGCCAGCAGCTCCCCCGGGCGTAGGACTAGCGGCTACAATGAGCAGTTCTTC. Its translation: CASSSPGRRTSGYNEQFF.

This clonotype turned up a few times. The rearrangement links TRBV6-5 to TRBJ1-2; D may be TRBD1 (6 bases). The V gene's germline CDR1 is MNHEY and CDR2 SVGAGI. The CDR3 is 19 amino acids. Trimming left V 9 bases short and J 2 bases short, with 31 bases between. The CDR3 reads CASNYFSLGTRVVNYGYTF. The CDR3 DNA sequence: TGTGCCAGTAATTATTTCTCACTCGGGACACGAGTAGTCAACTATGGCTACACCTTC.

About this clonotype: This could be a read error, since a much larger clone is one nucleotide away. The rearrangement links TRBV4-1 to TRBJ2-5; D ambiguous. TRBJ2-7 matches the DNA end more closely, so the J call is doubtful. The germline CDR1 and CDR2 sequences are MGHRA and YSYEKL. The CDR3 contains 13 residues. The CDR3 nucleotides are TGCACCAGCAGCCAAGAGCGAGGATCCGAGCAGTACTTC. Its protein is CTSSQERGSEQYF.

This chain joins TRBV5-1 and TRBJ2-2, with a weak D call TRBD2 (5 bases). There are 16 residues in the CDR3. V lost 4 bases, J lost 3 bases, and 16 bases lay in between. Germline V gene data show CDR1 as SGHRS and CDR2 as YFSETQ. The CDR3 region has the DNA TGCGCCAGCAGCCCCCGAGGACTTCAATACACCGGGGAGCTGTTTTTT. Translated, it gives CASSPRGLQYTGELFF.

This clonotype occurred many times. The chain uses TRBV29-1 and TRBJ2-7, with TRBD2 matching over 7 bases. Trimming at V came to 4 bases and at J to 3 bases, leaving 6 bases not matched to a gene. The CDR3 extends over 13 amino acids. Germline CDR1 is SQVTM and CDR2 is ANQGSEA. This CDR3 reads CSVGGGGGYEQYF. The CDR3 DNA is TGCAGCGTTGGGGGGGGTGGCGGCTACGAGCAGTACTTC.

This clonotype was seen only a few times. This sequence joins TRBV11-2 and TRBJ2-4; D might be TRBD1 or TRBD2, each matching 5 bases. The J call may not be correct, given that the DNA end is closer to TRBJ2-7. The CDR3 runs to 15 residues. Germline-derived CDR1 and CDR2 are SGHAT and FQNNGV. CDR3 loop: CASSELGTAPYEQYF. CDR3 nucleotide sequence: TGTGCCAGCAGCGAGCTCGGGACGGCGCCATACGAGCAGTACTTC.

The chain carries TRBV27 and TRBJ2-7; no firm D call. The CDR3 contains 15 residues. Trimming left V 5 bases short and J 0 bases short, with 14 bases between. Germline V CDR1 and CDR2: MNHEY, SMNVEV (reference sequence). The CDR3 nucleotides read TGTGCCAGCAGTATCGTGCCCCCGAGCTCCTACGAGCAGTACTTC. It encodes CASSIVPPSSYEQYF.

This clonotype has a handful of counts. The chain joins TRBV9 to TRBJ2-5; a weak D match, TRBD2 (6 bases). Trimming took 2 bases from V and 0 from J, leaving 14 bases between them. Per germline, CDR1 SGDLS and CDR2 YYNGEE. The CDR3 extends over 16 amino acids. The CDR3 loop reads CASSVGGTLYQETQYF. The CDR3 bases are TGTGCCAGCAGCGTCGGAGGGACTTTGTACCAAGAGACCCAGTACTTC.

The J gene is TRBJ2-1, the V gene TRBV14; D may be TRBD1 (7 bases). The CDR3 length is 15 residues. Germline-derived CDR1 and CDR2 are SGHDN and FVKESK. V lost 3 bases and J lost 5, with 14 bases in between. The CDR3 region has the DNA TGTGCCAGCAGCCAGGGGGGCAGGGGGGACAATGAGCAGTTCTTC. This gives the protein CASSQGGRGDNEQFF.

The CDR3 DNA follows: TGTGCCAGCAGCTTAGGGGCCGGGCGAAAGGAGCAGTTCTTC. Protein sequence: CASSLGAGRKEQFF. The chain recombines TRBV7-3 with TRBJ2-1; possible D gene TRBD1, 5 bases. The V and J ends lost 2 bases and 10 bases respectively, with 15 bases between them. Per the germline V gene, CDR1 is SGHTA and CDR2 is FQGTGA. This CDR3 comprises 14 residues.

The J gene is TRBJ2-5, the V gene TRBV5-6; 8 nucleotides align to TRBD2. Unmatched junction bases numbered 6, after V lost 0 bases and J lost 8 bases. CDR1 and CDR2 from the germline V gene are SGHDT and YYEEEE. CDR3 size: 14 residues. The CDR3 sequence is CASSLALTSVTQYF. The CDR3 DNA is TGTGCCAGCAGCTTGGCGTTGACTAGCGTCACCCAGTACTTC.

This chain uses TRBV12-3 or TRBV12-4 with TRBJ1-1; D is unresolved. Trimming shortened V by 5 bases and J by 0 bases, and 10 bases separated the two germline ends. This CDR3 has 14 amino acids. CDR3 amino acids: CASSPKHLNTEAFF. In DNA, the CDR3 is TGTGCCAGCAGTCCGAAACACCTGAACACTGAAGCTTTCTTT.

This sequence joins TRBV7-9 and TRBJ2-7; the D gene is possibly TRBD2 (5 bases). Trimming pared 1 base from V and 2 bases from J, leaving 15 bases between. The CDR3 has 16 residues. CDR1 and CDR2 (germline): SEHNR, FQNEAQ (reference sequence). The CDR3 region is CASSLDERGLTYEQYF. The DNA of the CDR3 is TGTGCCAGCAGCTTAGATGAACGGGGATTGACCTACGAGCAGTACTTC.

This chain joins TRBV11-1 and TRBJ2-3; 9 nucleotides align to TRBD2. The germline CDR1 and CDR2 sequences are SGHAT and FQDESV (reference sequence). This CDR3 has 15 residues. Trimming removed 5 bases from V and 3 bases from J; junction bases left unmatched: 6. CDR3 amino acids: CASSIERGETDTQYF. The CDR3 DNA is TGTGCCAGCAGCATAGAGCGGGGGGAGACAGATACGCAGTATTTT.

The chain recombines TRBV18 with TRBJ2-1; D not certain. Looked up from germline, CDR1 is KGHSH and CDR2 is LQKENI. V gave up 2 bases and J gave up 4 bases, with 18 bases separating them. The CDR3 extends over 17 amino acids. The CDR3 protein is CASSPRILELSYNEQFF. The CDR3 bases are TGTGCCAGCTCACCAAGAATTCTGGAGCTATCTTACAATGAGCAGTTCTTC.

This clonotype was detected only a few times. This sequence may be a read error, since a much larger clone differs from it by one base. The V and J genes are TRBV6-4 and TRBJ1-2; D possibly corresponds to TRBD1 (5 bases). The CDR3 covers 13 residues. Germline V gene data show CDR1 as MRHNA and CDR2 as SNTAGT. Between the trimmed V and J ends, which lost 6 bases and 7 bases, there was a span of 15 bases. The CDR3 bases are TGTGCCAGCAGGGACGGGGCAGGGATTGGCTACACCTTC. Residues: CASRDGAGIGYTF.

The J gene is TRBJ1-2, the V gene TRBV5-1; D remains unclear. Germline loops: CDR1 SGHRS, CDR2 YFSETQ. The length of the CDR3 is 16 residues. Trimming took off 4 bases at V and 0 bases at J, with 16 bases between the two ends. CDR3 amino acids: CASSPMLGSSNYGYTF. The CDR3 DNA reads TGCGCCAGCAGCCCTATGTTAGGGTCCTCTAACTATGGCTACACCTTC.

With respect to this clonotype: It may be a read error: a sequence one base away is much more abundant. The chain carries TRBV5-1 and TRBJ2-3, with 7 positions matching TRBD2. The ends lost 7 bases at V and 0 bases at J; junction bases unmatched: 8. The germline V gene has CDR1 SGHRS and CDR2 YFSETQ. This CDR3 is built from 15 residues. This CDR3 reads CASCPVGGSTDTQYF. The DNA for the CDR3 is TGCGCCAGCTGCCCAGTGGGGGGGAGCACAGATACGCAGTATTTT.

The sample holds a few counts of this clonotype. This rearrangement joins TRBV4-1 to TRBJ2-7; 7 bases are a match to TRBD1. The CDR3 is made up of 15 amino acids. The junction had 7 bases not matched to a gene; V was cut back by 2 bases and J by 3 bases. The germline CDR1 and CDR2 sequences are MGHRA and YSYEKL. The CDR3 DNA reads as TGCGCCAGCAGCCAAAAAATAGACAGGGTCTACGAGCAGTACTTC. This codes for CASSQKIDRVYEQYF.

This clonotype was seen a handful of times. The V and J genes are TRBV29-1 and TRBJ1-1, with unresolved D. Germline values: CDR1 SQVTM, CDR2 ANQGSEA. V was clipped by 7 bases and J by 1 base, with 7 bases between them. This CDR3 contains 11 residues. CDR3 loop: CSGNKNTEAFF. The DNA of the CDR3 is TGCAGCGGTAACAAGAACACTGAAGCTTTCTTT. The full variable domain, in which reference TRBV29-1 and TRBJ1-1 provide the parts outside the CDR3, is SAVISQKPSRDICQRGTSLTIQCQVDSQVTMMFWYRQQPGQSLTLIATANQGSEATYESGFVIDKFPISRPNLTFSTLTVSNMSPEDSSIYLCSGNKNTEAFFGQGTRLTVV.

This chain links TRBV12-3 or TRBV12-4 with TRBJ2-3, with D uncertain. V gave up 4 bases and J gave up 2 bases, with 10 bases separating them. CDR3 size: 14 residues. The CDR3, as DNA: TGTGCCAGCAGTTGCAGCGAAAACACAGATACGCAGTATTTT. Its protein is CASSCSENTDTQYF.

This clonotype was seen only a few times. CDR3 DNA sequence: TGTGCCAGCAGCTTAGATTGGCGGGGGGACCAAGAGACCCAGTACTTC. Amino acid sequence: CASSLDWRGDQETQYF. The chain is built from TRBV7-2 and TRBJ2-5; the match to TRBD2 covers 8 bases. With 1 base clipped from V and 0 bases from J, the junction kept 4 bases outside the gene matches. There are 16 residues in the CDR3. Germline CDR1 is SGHTA and CDR2 is FQGNSA.

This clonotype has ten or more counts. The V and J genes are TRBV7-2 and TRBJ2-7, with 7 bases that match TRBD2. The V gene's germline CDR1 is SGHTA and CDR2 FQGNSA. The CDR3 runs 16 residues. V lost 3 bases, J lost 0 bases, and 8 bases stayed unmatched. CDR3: CASSLDTGGRSYEQYF. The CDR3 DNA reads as TGTGCCAGCAGCTTGGATACGGGAGGCCGCTCCTACGAGCAGTACTTC.

CDR3 sequence: CASSFAGLSNQPQHF. The CDR3 DNA follows: TGTGCCAGCAGTTTCGCCGGTTTAAGCAATCAGCCCCAGCATTTT. The chain employs TRBV28 and TRBJ1-5; no clear D. The CDR3 runs to 15 residues. V was cut by 3 bases and J by 1 base, with 10 bases left in between. Germline CDR1 and CDR2: MDHEN and SYDVKM.